These 11 T cell receptor beta chains were sequenced from one sample in a study of beta chain features in type 1 diabetes. Study-wide points: A moderate, significant TCRB CDR3 shortening appeared in type 1 diabetes across four CD4+ subsets.

Sequencing targeted expressed TCRB transcripts, as all isolated RNA had been reverse transcribed. Sequenced by immunoSEQ multiplex PCR; TCRdb stores in-frame clones only, minus some. The repertoire includes roughly 730,000 clones, about an eighth of them detected once, and approximately 0.022% sits in the top ten. The antigens for these receptors are not known. The sequenced sample consisted of naive CD4+ T cells from blood. All receptors derive from a man younger than 35 with type 1 diabetes.

The gene calls are TRBV7-9 and TRBJ2-3; 7 nucleotides agree with TRBD2. CDR1 SEHNR and CDR2 FQNEAQ come from the germline V gene (reference sequence). The CDR3 consists of 19 residues. V gave up 2 bases and J gave up 1 base; unmatched junction bases: 15. The CDR3 DNA follows: TGTGCCAGCAGCTTAATCCTGTTTCTGGGAGGGGTTGGCACAGATACGCAGTATTTT. This sequence encodes CASSLILFLGGVGTDTQYF.

CDR3 residues: CSVGLGTDYGYTF. Written as DNA, the CDR3 is TGCAGCGTTGGGCTAGGAACTGACTATGGCTACACCTTC. V usage is TRBV29-1 and J usage is TRBJ1-2; no clear D. Germline V gene data show CDR1 as SQVTM and CDR2 as ANQGSEA. Trimming left V 4 bases short and J 3 bases short, with 12 bases between. The CDR3 contains 13 residues.

This chain links TRBV5-1 with TRBJ1-5; TRBD1 is a possible D gene (6 bases). V was cut by 0 bases and J by 7 bases, with 14 bases left in between. CDR3 length: 15 amino acids. Germline values: CDR1 SGHRS, CDR2 YFSETQ. CDR3 in amino acids: CASSLAPGAGQPQHF. The CDR3 nucleotides are TGCGCCAGCAGCTTGGCCCCAGGGGCTGGCCAGCCCCAGCATTTT.

The table lists this clone with a few counts. V usage is TRBV30 and J usage is TRBJ1-2, with D possibly TRBD1 on 6 matching bases. Germline assignment: CDR1 GTSNPN and CDR2 SVGIG (reference sequence). This CDR3 is built from 14 residues. The V gene lost 2 bases and the J gene lost 2 bases, with 12 bases spanning the gap. CDR3 sequence: CAWSIAGANYGYTF. The DNA for the CDR3 is TGTGCCTGGAGTATCGCAGGGGCGAACTATGGCTACACCTTC. The variable domain in full, completed from reference TRBV30 and TRBJ1-2, reads SQTIHQWPATLVQPVGSPLSLECTVEGTSNPNLYWYRQAAGRGLQLLFYSVGIGQISSEVPQNLSASRPQDRQFILSSKKLLLSDSGFYLCAWSIAGANYGYTFGSGTRLTVV.

Comments on this clone: Other DNA sequences in the sample encode the same CDR3. The chain employs TRBV20-1 and TRBJ2-7; D uncertain. The V gene lost 6 bases and the J gene lost 4 bases, with 10 bases spanning the gap. Per germline, CDR1 DFQATT and CDR2 SNEGSKA (reference sequence). The CDR3 has 11 amino acids. This CDR3 is CSATTSYEQYF. The CDR3 DNA reads TGCAGTGCCACCACCTCTTACGAGCAGTACTTC.

This clone was counted only a few times. The rearrangement joins TRBV7-9 to TRBJ2-5; D is uncertain. Germline V lookup: CDR1 SEHNR, CDR2 FQNEAQ (reference sequence). V dropped 4 bases and J dropped 1 base, with 10 bases sitting between them. The CDR3 sequence is 14 residues long. This chain's CDR3 is CASSSSAIQETQYF. DNA of the CDR3: TGTGCCAGCAGCTCTTCAGCCATCCAAGAGACCCAGTACTTC.

This chain links TRBV7-9 with TRBJ2-3; D gene unclear. Trimming removed 7 bases at V and 8 bases at J, with 22 bases between. In germline, CDR1 is SEHNR, CDR2 FQNEAQ (reference sequence). This CDR3 has 15 residues. CDR3 coding DNA: TGTGCCAGCATCAACGCGGCGGCACCCCCGGGTACGCAGTATTTT. As protein: CASINAAAPPGTQYF.

This clone has more than one count but fewer than ten. The V and J genes are TRBV11-2 and TRBJ1-1; a weak D match, TRBD1 (6 bases). Germline-derived CDR1 and CDR2 are SGHAT and FQNNGV. This CDR3 has 15 amino acids. V lost 8 bases, J lost 1 base, and 17 bases lay in between. The CDR3 spells CASLMRGAANTEAFF. The DNA of the CDR3 is TGTGCCAGCCTCATGAGGGGGGCGGCGAACACTGAAGCTTTCTTT. Combining the CDR3 with reference TRBV11-2 and TRBJ1-1 gives the whole variable domain EAGVAQSPRYKIIEKRQSVAFWCNPISGHATLYWYQQILGQGPKLLIQFQNNGVVDDSQLPKDRFSAERLKGVDSTLKIQPAKLEDSAVYLCASLMRGAANTEAFFGQGTRLTVV.

This clone has only a few counts. The chain carries TRBV6-5 and TRBJ2-7; D not resolved. In germline, CDR1 is MNHEY, CDR2 SVGAGI. The CDR3 spans 15 residues. V gave up 7 bases and J gave up 9 bases, with 25 bases separating them. For the CDR3, the DNA is TGTGCCAGCATCGGTAGGCTCTCTCCCTCGGGCGGGCAGTACTTC. Translation: CASIGRLSPSGGQYF.

The chain carries TRBV6-6 and TRBJ2-7, with unresolved D. The CDR3 consists of 15 residues. Trimming stripped 2 bases from V and 2 bases from J, with 13 bases between. The germline CDR1 and CDR2 sequences are MNHNY and SVGAGI (reference sequence). CDR3 in amino acids: CASSYESAITYEQYF. In DNA, the CDR3 is TGTGCCAGCAGTTACGAGTCAGCGATTACCTACGAGCAGTACTTC.

The V call is TRBV18, the J call TRBJ1-1; TRBD1 is a possible D gene (5 bases). CDR1 is KGHSH, CDR2 LQKENI, per germline. The CDR3 totals 15 residues. Trimming removed 3 bases from V and 6 bases from J, with 17 bases in between. The CDR3 sequence: CASSPSGTRDAEAFF. CDR3 nucleotide sequence: TGTGCCAGCTCACCTTCCGGGACGAGGGACGCTGAAGCTTTCTTT. The full variable domain, in which reference TRBV18 and TRBJ1-1 provide the parts outside the CDR3, is NAGVMQNPRHLVRRRGQEARLRCSPMKGHSHVYWYRQLPEEGLKFMVYLQKENIIDESGMPKERFSAEFPKEGPSILRIQQVVRGDSAAYFCASSPSGTRDAEAFFGQGTRLTVV.